A single sample gave rise to the 15 T cell receptor beta chains below, sequenced in a study of T cell repertoires in cytomegalovirus infection. TCRdb fed the reads into MiXCR, producing one record per CDR3 protein. The sample consists of 700,000 to 950,000 distinct CDR3 sequences, over 25% of them appearing once. The antigens these receptors bind are not known. The sequencing used cultured CD8+ T cells from PBMCs, collected from culture after CMV antigen stimulation. These receptor sequences come from a human donor in good health (CMV status not recorded). Some clones in this sample may be carry-over from other donors' samples.

This clonotype has a single count. It may be a read error: a sequence one base away is much more abundant. The V gene is TRBV12-3 or TRBV12-4, the J gene TRBJ2-1; D is unresolved. The CDR3 is made up of 13 amino acids. This chain's CDR3 is CTSTNRGRNEQFF. CDR3 nucleotides: TGTACCAGCACAAACCGAGGCCGGAATGAGCAGTTCTTC.

This clonotype was seen a handful of times. The chain uses TRBV10-3 and TRBJ2-7, with 10 bases that match TRBD1. The J segment lost 4 bases and the V segment lost 3 bases, leaving 6 bases of the junction unmatched. This CDR3 is 15 amino acids long. Germline CDR1 ENHRY, CDR2 SYGVKD. CDR3 protein: CAISEGQGVNYEQYF. The CDR3 DNA reads as TGTGCCATCAGTGAAGGACAGGGGGTGAATTACGAGCAGTACTTC.

Comments on this clonotype: The CDR3 does not end in the conserved phenylalanine or tryptophan, so this is likely a read error. The rearrangement joins TRBV6-1 to TRBJ1-4; the D is unclear. The CDR3 spans 14 residues. V was clipped by 5 bases and J by 7 bases, with 14 bases between them. Germline V CDR1 and CDR2: MNHNS, SASEGT. CDR3 DNA sequence: TGTGCCAGCAGTCTTTCGAAGAGTGGTGAAAAACTGTTTGTT. This encodes CASSLSKSGEKLFV.

On this clonotype: The final CDR3 position lacks the conserved phenylalanine or tryptophan, pointing to a likely read error. The chain recombines TRBV27 with TRBJ1-2; 7 bases fit TRBD1. Germline V CDR1 and CDR2: MNHEY, SMNVEV (reference sequence). This CDR3 region has 16 residues. With 2 bases clipped from V and 6 bases from J, the junction kept 12 bases outside the gene matches. CDR3 amino acids: CASSLTATGKVNGYTV. DNA for the CDR3: TGTGCCAGCAGTTTAACAGCGACAGGGAAAGTCAATGGCTACACCGTC.

V and J are TRBV15 and TRBJ1-1, with a possible D match to TRBD1 (5 bases). CDR3 length: 16 residues. Germline V CDR1 and CDR2: LNHNV, YYDKDF (reference sequence). Trimming cost V 0 bases and J 2 bases, with 13 bases left between them. CDR3 DNA: TGTGCCACCAGCAGAGATCGTGGACACCAAAACACTGAAGCTTTCTTT. Its protein product is CATSRDRGHQNTEAFF.

The chain employs TRBV4-1 and TRBJ1-1; tentative D call: TRBD1 (6 bases). Trimming removed 2 bases from V and 5 bases from J, with 18 bases in between. The CDR3 covers 16 residues. Germline loops: CDR1 MGHRA, CDR2 YSYEKL. For the CDR3, the DNA is TGCGCCAGCAGCCAACATCTGGGGGGCGCGGAAACTGAAGCTTTCTTT. Translating gives CASSQHLGGAETEAFF.

The sample holds a few counts of this clonotype. V usage is TRBV28 and J usage is TRBJ2-7; 12 positions agree with TRBD1. This CDR3 comprises 17 residues. Per germline, CDR1 MDHEN and CDR2 SYDVKM. V was clipped by 5 bases and J by 4 bases; unmatched bases: 12. CDR3 DNA: TGTGCCAGCAGTGTGGGACAGGGGGCGCTTCTCCTATACGAGCAGTACGTC. Its protein product is CASSVGQGALLLYEQYV.

This chain uses TRBV7-4 with TRBJ2-1; D remains ambiguous. Germline-derived CDR1 and CDR2 are SGHVT and SQSDAQ. The length of the CDR3 is 13 residues. V gave up 2 bases and J gave up 8 bases, with 10 bases separating them. CDR3 sequence: CASSLSRSHEQFF. Here the CDR3 DNA reads TGTGCCAGCAGCTTATCTAGGTCCCATGAGCAGTTCTTC.

The chain carries TRBV28 and TRBJ2-1; 8 positions agree with TRBD2. Trimming took 7 bases from V and 3 from J; bases not matched to a gene: 8. The CDR3 covers 15 residues. The germline CDR1 and CDR2 sequences are MDHEN and SYDVKM. The CDR3 is CASIVSGAFYNEQFF. DNA for the CDR3: TGTGCCAGCATTGTTAGCGGGGCCTTCTACAATGAGCAGTTCTTC.

This clonotype was found many times. The chain combines TRBV6-5 with TRBJ2-2; D gene uncertain. The V end was cut by 0 bases, the J end by 5 bases, with 10 bases between. CDR1 is MNHEY, CDR2 SVGAGI, per germline. The CDR3 covers 15 residues. This chain's CDR3 is CASSYSVRSTGELFF. CDR3 nucleotides: TGTGCCAGCAGTTACTCGGTCCGTTCGACCGGGGAGCTGTTTTTT.

The chain joins TRBV28 to TRBJ2-3; D is possibly TRBD2 (6 bases). The CDR3 sequence is 15 residues long. V was trimmed by 6 bases and J by 3 bases, leaving 16 bases between them. CDR1 is MDHEN, CDR2 SYDVKM, per germline. The CDR3 protein is CASSLARGATDTQYF. The CDR3 DNA reads as TGTGCCAGCAGCCTAGCGAGAGGGGCAACAGATACGCAGTATTTT.

The chain is built from TRBV20-1 and TRBJ2-7; the match to TRBD2 covers 8 bases. The CDR3 has 15 amino acids. The germline gives CDR1 DFQATT, CDR2 SNEGSKA (reference sequence). Trimming removed 1 base from V and 4 bases from J; junction bases left unmatched: 9. CDR3 DNA: TGCAGTGCTAGAGCTGCAGCGGGGGACCTATACGAGCAGTACTTC. This codes for CSARAAAGDLYEQYF.

The sample holds a few counts of this clonotype. This rearrangement joins TRBV18 to TRBJ2-7; TRBD2 is a possible D gene (6 bases). Germline V gene sequence: CDR1 KGHSH, CDR2 LQKENI. This CDR3 is built from 13 residues. Between the trimmed V and J ends, which lost 0 bases and 6 bases, there was a span of 9 bases. This CDR3 reads CASSPPEGGEQYF. The CDR3, as DNA: TGTGCCAGCTCACCACCGGAGGGAGGCGAGCAGTACTTC. The full variable domain, with the rest looked up from reference TRBV18 and TRBJ2-7, is NAGVMQNPRHLVRRRGQEARLRCSPMKGHSHVYWYRQLPEEGLKFMVYLQKENIIDESGMPKERFSAEFPKEGPSILRIQQVVRGDSAAYFCASSPPEGGEQYFGPGTRLTVT.

The gene calls are TRBV4-3 and TRBJ1-1; D uncertain. There are 15 residues in the CDR3. The V end was cut by 0 bases, the J end by 0 bases, with 8 bases between. Germline V gives CDR1 LGHNA, CDR2 YSLEER. The CDR3 bases are TGCGCCAGCAGCCAAGATCGGCTCATGAACACTGAAGCTTTCTTT. Its protein is CASSQDRLMNTEAFF.

Ten or more counts support this clonotype. The chain employs TRBV7-8 and TRBJ2-3; D is unresolved. The CDR3 has 14 residues. V was trimmed by 1 base and J by 1 base, leaving 6 bases between them. Per the germline V gene, CDR1 is SGHVS and CDR2 is FQNEAQ. The CDR3, as DNA: TGTGCCAGCAGCTTAGTTAGAGGCACAGATACGCAGTATTTT. It translates to CASSLVRGTDTQYF.